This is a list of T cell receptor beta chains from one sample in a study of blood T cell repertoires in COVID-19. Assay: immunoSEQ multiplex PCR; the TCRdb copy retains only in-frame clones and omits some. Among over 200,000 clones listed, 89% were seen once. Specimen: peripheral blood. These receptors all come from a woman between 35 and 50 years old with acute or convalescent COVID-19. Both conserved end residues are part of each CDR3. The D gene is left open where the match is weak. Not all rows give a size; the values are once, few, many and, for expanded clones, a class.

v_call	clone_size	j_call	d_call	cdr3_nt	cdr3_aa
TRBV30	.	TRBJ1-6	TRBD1	TGTGCCTGGAGTACACCCGGGACAGGGTATTCACCCCTCCACTTT	CAWSTPGTGYSPLHF
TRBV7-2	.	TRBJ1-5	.	TGTGCCAGCAGCTTAGACCAGGTTCAGCCCCAGCATTTT	CASSLDQVQPQHF
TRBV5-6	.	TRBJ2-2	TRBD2	TGTGCCAGCAGCGGCGGACTAGTTAGATATACCGGGGAGCTGTTTTTT	CASSGGLVRYTGELFF
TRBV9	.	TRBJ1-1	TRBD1	TGTGCCAGCAGCTCAGGGGGCGGAACTGAAGCTTTCTTT	CASSSGGGTEAFF
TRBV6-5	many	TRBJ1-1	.	TGTGCCAGCAGTAGACCGCCAGGGGCGTACACTGAAGCTTTCTTT	CASSRPPGAYTEAFF
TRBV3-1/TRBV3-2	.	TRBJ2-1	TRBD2	TGTGCCAGCAGCCAAGCGTTAGCGGGGGGACAATCCTACAATGAGCAGTTCTTC	CASSQALAGGQSYNEQFF
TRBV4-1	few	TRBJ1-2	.	TGCGCCAGCAGCCAACCTTCAACAGGGCGGATCAATGGCTACACCTTC	CASSQPSTGRINGYTF
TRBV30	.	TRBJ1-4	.	TGTGCCTGGGACGGACAGACTAATGAAAAACTGTTTTTT	CAWDGQTNEKLFF
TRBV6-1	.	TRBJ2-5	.	TGTGCCAGCAGTGATCCGGGGGAGACCCAGTACTTC	CASSDPGETQYF
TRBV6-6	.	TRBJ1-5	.	TGTGCCAGCAGTTATGGGCAGGGTAATCAGCCCCAGCATTTT	CASSYGQGNQPQHF
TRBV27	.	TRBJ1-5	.	TGTGCCAGCAGACCGACGGGGGGTTCCCAGCCCCAGCATTTT	CASRPTGGSQPQHF
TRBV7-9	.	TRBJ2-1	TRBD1	TGTGCCAGCAGCCCGCCGGGACAGGGAGTCAATGAGCAGTTCTTC	CASSPPGQGVNEQFF
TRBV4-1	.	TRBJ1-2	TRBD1	TGCGCCAGCAGCCTATCCCGGGACAGGGGCGCCCGGCCCTATGGCTACACCTTC	CASSLSRDRGARPYGYTF
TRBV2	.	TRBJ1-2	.	TGTGCCACTAAGGGGGAGGGCAACTATGGCTACACCTTC	CATKGEGNYGYTF
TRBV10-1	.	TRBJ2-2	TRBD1	TGCGCCAGCAGCGCCGGGACAGGGAGCACCGGGGAGCTGTTTTTT	CASSAGTGSTGELFF
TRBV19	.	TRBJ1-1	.	TGTGCCAGTAGTATAGGAGGGTATGGAACTGAAGCTTTCTTT	CASSIGGYGTEAFF
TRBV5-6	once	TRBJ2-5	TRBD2	TGTGCCAGCAGCCGCCAGACTAGCGGACATAAAGAGACCCAGTACTTC	CASSRQTSGHKETQYF
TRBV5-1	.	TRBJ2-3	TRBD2	TGCGCCAGCAGCCCCCTGGGCGGGGGGCCCACAGATACGCAGTATTTT	CASSPLGGGPTDTQYF
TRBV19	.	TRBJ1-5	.	TGTGCCAGTAGGCAAGGGGATCAGCCCCAGCATTTT	CASRQGDQPQHF
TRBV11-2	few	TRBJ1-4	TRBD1	TGTGCCAGCAGCTTAGGGACAGGAAATGAAAAACTGTTTTTT	CASSLGTGNEKLFF
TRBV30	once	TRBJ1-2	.	TGTGCCTGGAGAAGCCCACGAGGCAGGGCCAATGGCTACACCTTC	CAWRSPRGRANGYTF
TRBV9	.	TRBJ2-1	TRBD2	TGTGCCAGCAGCGTAGAATCTAGCGGGGGGTACAATGAGCAGTTCTTC	CASSVESSGGYNEQFF
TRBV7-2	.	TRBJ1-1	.	TGTGCCAGCAGCCGACAGATGAACACTGAAGCTTTCTTT	CASSRQMNTEAFF
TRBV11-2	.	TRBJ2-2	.	TGTGCCAGCAGCTTACCGGCGGAGGGGTCCATCGGGGAGCTGTTTTTT	CASSLPAEGSIGELFF
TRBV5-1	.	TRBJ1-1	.	TGCGCCAGCAGCTTGGGCGGGGCGCAGGGAATCGCTGAAGCTTTCTTT	CASSLGGAQGIAEAFF
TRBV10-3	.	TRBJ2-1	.	TGTGCCATCAGTGAAGGGCAGGGAGGCTGGGAGCAGTTCTTC	CAISEGQGGWEQFF
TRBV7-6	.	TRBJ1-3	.	TGTGCCAGCAGCCCCGACCCAGGGGCTGGAAACACCATATATTTT	CASSPDPGAGNTIYF
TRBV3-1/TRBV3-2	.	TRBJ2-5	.	TGTGCCAGCGAAAGTCAGGGGCAAGAGACCCAGTACTTC	CASESQGQETQYF
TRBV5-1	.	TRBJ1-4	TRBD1	TGCGCCAGCAGCCTAAGCACGGGACAGGGATTTGAAAAACTGTTTTTT	CASSLSTGQGFEKLFF
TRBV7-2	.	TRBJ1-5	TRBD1	TGTGCCAGCAGCTTTGGAGGCGCAGGGGGTTATAGCAATCAGCCCCAGCATTTT	CASSFGGAGGYSNQPQHF
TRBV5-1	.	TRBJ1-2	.	TGCGCCAGCAGCCCACAGGAGGGCCTCGAGTTAGCTAACTATGGCTACACCTTC	CASSPQEGLELANYGYTF
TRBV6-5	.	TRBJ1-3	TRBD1	TGTGCCAGCAGTTACAAGGGGGCAGGAAACACCATATATTTT	CASSYKGAGNTIYF
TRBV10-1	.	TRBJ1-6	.	TGCGCCAGCAAAGAGGCCCCAGATTCACCCCTCCACTTT	CASKEAPDSPLHF
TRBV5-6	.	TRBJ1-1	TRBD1	TGTGCCAGCAGCCTAATTGACAGGGAAATTCACACTGAAGCTTTCTTT	CASSLIDREIHTEAFF
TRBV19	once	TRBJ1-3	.	TGTGCCAGTAGTTCCACCCGGGGGGCATTAGGAAACACCATATATTTT	CASSSTRGALGNTIYF
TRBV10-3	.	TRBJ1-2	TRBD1	TGTGCCATCAGTCCCCGGTGGGGACAGGGACTGTCAGGCTACACCTTC	CAISPRWGQGLSGYTF
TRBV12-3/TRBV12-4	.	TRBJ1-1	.	TGTGCCAGCAGTTTACAGGTGAACACTGAAGCTTTCTTT	CASSLQVNTEAFF
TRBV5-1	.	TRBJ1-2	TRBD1	TGCGCCAGCAGCTTTCGGACAGGGGGCGGGAATGGCTACACCTTC	CASSFRTGGGNGYTF
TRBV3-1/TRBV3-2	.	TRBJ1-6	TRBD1	TGTGCCAGCAGCCAAGTTCCCCCGGCAGGGGGCCTTTTCCCCCTCCACTTT	CASSQVPPAGGLFPLHF
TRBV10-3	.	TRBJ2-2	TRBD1	TGTGCCATCAGGGGGGACAGGGACACCGGGGAGCTGTTTTTT	CAIRGDRDTGELFF
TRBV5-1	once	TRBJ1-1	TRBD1	TGCGCCAGCAGCCCGGCCCCCGGGACAGTGAACACTGAAGCTTTCTTT	CASSPAPGTVNTEAFF
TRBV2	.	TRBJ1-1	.	TGTGCCAGCACCTTGAGGAGGGAAGCTTTCTTT	CASTLRREAFF
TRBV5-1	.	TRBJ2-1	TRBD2	TGCGCCAGCAGCTTGGTCAGAACTAGCGGGGGGTCCTCCTACAATGAGCAGTTCTTC	CASSLVRTSGGSSYNEQFF
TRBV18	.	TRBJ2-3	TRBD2	TGTGCCAGCTCACCTGCCCCCGCAGCGGGGGGGCCGGCAGATACGCAGTATTTT	CASSPAPAAGGPADTQYF
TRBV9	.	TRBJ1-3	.	TGTGCCAGCAGCGTAGACGAGGGAAGGGCGTACTCTGGAAACACCATATATTTT	CASSVDEGRAYSGNTIYF
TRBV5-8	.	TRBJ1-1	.	TGTGCCAGCAGCCACTCACGGCCCGCGAGGTCCACTGAAGCTTTCTTT	CASSHSRPARSTEAFF
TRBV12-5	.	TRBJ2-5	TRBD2	TGTGCTAGTGGTCCCACTAGCGGGGGGCACCAAGAGACCCAGTACTTC	CASGPTSGGHQETQYF
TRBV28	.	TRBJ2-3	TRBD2	TGTGCCAGCAGTCCTCTAGCGGGGGCCCCAGATACGCAGTATTTT	CASSPLAGAPDTQYF
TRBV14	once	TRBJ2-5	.	TGTGCCAGCAGCCACAGGAAAGCCGTATTTGGCGTACAGACCCAGTACTTC	CASSHRKAVFGVQTQYF
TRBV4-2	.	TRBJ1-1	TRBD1	TGTGCCAGCAGCCAAGAGGGACAGGGCTATCAGGCTTTCTTT	CASSQEGQGYQAFF
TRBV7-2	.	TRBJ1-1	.	TGTGCCAGCAGCCCTCGAACAACCAGGGAGAACACTGAAGCTTTCTTT	CASSPRTTRENTEAFF
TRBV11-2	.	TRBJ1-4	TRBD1	TGTGCCAGCAGCCTGGGACAGGGGGGAGAAAAACTGTTTTTT	CASSLGQGGEKLFF
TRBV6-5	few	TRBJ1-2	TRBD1	TGTGCCAGCAGCGGGGACAGAACCTTCTATGGCTACACCTTC	CASSGDRTFYGYTF
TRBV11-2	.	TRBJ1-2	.	TGTGCCAGCAGCTTATACGGGAATGGCTACACCTTC	CASSLYGNGYTF
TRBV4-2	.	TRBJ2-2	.	TGTGCCAGCAGCCCCTCCCTGGGGGGCACCGGGGAGCTGTTTTTT	CASSPSLGGTGELFF
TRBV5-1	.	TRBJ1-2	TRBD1	TGCGCCAGCAGCCCGGGGGACAGGGGGCACTGGAACTATGGCTACACCTTC	CASSPGDRGHWNYGYTF
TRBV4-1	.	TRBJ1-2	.	TGCGCCAGCAGCCAAGAGGCGGGAATCGCCTATGGCTACACCTTC	CASSQEAGIAYGYTF
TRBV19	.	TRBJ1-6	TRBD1	TGTGCCAGTATGAGGGGACAGGGTCATTCACCCCTCCACTTT	CASMRGQGHSPLHF
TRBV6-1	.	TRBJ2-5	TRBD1	TGTGCCAGCAGGAAAACAGGGGAATCGGAGACCCAGTACTTC	CASRKTGESETQYF